This T cell receptor beta chain appears in the sequencing data of a study of T cell clusters in autoimmune cytopenias. Study-level background: TRB sequencing had a median about 52,000 reads and about 2,500 distinct clonotypes per sample. General observations from the study: Comparing secondary cytopenia with chronic lymphocytic leukemia showed no cluster-lack signature, apparently masked by lymphoma repertoire. TRB repertoire shifts in secondary cytopenia and chronic lymphocytic leukemia mostly reflected lymphoma, not autoimmunity. Physiological T cell clusters of healthy donors were apparently absent in primary autoimmune cytopenia patients.

Each sample's input was 250 to 300 ng genomic DNA, some 38,000 genome equivalents. CDR1 and CDR2 (germline): MNHNY, SVGAGI (reference sequence). The CDR3 is made up of 13 amino acids. Turning to this clonotype: No antigen is known for it.

One tube held mixed TRB-A and TRB-B primer pools for touch-down PCR. TCRdb reprocessed the multiplex PCR reads and keeps a single row for each CDR3 protein, giving no DNA. This sample's table reports roughly 12,000 distinct CDR3 sequences. The gene calls are TRBV6-6 and TRBJ1-2; checking the TCRdb D call of TRBD1 is not possible without DNA. The receptor was isolated from a human donor with an autoimmune cytopenia or autoimmune hepatitis (not recorded which). Material: peripheral blood. CDR3 region: CASSYSTGDGYTF.